Listed here are 16 T cell receptor beta chains from one sample, sequenced in a study of monozygotic twins with inflammatory bowel disease. TCRdb re-analyzed the 5' RACE reads; it lists each CDR3 protein once, without DNA. This specimen shows tens of thousands of distinct CDR3 sequences; the ten leading clones hold about 7.4%. Input material: blood. These TCRs come from a human donor with ulcerative colitis or Crohn's disease, or a healthy co-twin of an affected twin (not recorded which).

The rearrangement uses TRBV6-6 and TRBJ1-5; the TRBD1 assignment by TCRdb is unverifiable without DNA. This CDR3 has 14 residues. Per the germline V gene, CDR1 is MNHNY and CDR2 is SVGAGI (reference sequence). The CDR3 reads CASSSGTVNQPQHF.

The chain uses TRBV5-1 and TRBJ1-1; TCRdb reports TRBD1, a call that lacks DNA to check it against. The CDR3 consists of 13 residues. CDR1 and CDR2 (germline): SGHRS, YFSETQ. CDR3 loop: CASCDSQNTEAFF. Together with reference TRBV5-1 and TRBJ1-1, the CDR3 gives the full variable domain: KAGVTQTPRYLIKTRGQQVTLSCSPISGHRSVSWYQQTPGQGLQFLFEYFSETQRNKGNFPGRFSGRQFSNSRSEMNVSTLELGDSALYLCASCDSQNTEAFFGQGTRLTVV.

The genes are TRBV12-3 or TRBV12-4 and TRBJ1-1. The CDR3 consists of 13 residues. CDR3 loop: CASSFYGNTEAFF.

This clonotype is classed as large (0.1 to 1%) by frequency. This sequence joins TRBV3-1 and TRBJ2-1. This CDR3 spans 15 amino acids. Germline V gives CDR1 LGHDT, CDR2 YNNKEL (reference sequence). CDR3 sequence reads: CASSQRPISYNEQFF.

The chain recombines TRBV11-2 with TRBJ2-2; TCRdb designates TRBD1, a call that cannot be tested without DNA. The length of the CDR3 is 15 residues. Germline V lookup: CDR1 SGHAT, CDR2 FQNNGV. The CDR3 sequence is CASSSPPGAPGELFF.

The chain has TRBV6-5 and TRBJ2-1; TCRdb proposes TRBD1, but this gene call is untestable without DNA. Germline V lookup: CDR1 MNHEY, CDR2 SVGAGI. This CDR3 contains 13 residues. The CDR3 loop reads CASSQGVANEQFF.

The chain joins TRBV5-1 to TRBJ1-2; TCRdb indicates TRBD1, and absent DNA this call remains unverified. Germline values: CDR1 SGHRS, CDR2 YFSETQ. The CDR3 contains 14 residues. The CDR3 protein is CASSLASGGFGYTF.

The genes are TRBV2 and TRBJ1-6. CDR1 and CDR2 from the germline V gene are SNHLY and FYNNEI. The CDR3 extends over 12 amino acids. The CDR3: CATQRGYSPLHF.

This chain uses TRBV11-2 with TRBJ2-7. Germline V gene lookup returns CDR1 SGHAT and CDR2 FQNNGV. The CDR3 has 15 amino acids. The CDR3 spells CASSLDRRGLYEQYF.

The chain joins TRBV6-1 to TRBJ2-5; TCRdb reports TRBD1, a call that lacks DNA to check it against. The CDR3 covers 14 residues. Germline-derived CDR1 and CDR2 are MNHNS and SASEGT. The CDR3 sequence is CASRPQQGQETQYF.

The rearrangement links TRBV19 to TRBJ1-5; there is no DNA to check the TCRdb D call of TRBD1. Per the germline V gene, CDR1 is LNHDA and CDR2 is SQIVND (reference sequence). The CDR3 extends over 16 amino acids. This CDR3 reads CASSLRGSRLGQPQHF.

The chain joins TRBV2 to TRBJ2-1; without DNA, the TCRdb call of TRBD1 cannot be checked. Germline V gene sequence: CDR1 SNHLY, CDR2 FYNNEI. The CDR3 extends over 16 amino acids. CDR3 in amino acids: CASRTGQGGSYNEQFF.

This chain joins TRBV20-1 and TRBJ2-1; the TCRdb call, TRBD1, lacks DNA for checking. Germline loops: CDR1 DFQATT, CDR2 SNEGSKA (reference sequence). The CDR3 totals 14 residues. This CDR3 reads CSASQSGGPDFLFF.

The CDR3 is CASSVDGRVHEQYF. The J gene is TRBJ2-7, the V gene TRBV9; TCRdb returns TRBD2, unconfirmable since there is no DNA. Germline V gene lookup returns CDR1 SGDLS and CDR2 YYNGEE. The CDR3 consists of 14 residues.

The genes are TRBV15 and TRBJ2-1; TCRdb indicates TRBD1, and absent DNA this call remains unverified. The V gene's germline CDR1 is LNHNV and CDR2 YYDKDF (reference sequence). The CDR3 has 17 amino acids. The CDR3 loop reads CATSRVSGGVRWNEQFF.

This rearrangement joins TRBV20-1 to TRBJ2-5; TCRdb names TRBD1, which stays unverified in the absence of DNA. The CDR3 consists of 15 residues. Germline CDR1 and CDR2: DFQATT and SNEGSKA (reference sequence). The CDR3: CSAISGTGRQETQYF.